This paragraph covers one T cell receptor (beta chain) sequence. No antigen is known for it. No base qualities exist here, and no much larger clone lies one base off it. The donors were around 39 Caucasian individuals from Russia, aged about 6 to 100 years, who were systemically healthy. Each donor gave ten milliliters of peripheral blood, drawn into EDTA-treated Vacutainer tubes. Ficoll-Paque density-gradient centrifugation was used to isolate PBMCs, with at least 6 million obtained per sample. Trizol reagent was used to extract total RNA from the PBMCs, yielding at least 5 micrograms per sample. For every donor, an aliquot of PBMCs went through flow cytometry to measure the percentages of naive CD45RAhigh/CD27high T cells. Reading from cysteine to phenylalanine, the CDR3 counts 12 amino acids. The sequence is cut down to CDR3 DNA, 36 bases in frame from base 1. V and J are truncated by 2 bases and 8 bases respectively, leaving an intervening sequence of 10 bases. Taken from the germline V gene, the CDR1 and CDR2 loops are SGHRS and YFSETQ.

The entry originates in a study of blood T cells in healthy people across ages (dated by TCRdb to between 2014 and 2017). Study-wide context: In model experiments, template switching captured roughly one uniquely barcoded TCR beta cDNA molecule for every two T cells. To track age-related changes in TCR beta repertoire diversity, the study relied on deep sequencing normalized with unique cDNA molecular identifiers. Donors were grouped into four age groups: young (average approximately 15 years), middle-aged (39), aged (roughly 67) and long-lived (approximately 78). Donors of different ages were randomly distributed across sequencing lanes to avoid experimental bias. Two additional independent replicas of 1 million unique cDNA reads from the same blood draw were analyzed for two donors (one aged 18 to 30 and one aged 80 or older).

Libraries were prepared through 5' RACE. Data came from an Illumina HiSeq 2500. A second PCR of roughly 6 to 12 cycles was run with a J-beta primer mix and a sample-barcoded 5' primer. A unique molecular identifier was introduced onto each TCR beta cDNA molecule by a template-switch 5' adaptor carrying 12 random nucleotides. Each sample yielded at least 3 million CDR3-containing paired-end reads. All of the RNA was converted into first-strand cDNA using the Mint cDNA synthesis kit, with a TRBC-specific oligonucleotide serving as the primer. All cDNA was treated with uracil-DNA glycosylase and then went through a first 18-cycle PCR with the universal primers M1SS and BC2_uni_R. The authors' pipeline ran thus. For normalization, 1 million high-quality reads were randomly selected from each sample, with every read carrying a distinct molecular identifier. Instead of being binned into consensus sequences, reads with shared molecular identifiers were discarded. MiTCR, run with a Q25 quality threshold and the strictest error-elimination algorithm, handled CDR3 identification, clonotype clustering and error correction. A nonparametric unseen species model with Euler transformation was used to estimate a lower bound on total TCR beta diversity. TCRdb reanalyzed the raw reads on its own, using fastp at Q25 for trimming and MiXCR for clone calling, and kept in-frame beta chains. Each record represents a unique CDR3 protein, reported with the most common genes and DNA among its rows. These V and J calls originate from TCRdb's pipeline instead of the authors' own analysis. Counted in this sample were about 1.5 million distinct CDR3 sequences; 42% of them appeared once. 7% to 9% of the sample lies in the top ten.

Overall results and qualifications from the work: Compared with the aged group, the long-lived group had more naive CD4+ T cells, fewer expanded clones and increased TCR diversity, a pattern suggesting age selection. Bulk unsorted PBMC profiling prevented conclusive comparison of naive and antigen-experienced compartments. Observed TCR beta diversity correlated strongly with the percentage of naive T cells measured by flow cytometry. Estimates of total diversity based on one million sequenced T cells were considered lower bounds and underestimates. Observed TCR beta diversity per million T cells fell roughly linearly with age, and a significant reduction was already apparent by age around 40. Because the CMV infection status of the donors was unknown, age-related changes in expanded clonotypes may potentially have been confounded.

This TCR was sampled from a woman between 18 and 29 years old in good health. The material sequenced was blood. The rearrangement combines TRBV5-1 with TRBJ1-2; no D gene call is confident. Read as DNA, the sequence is TGCGCCAGCAGCTTTGGGGTGGAGGGCTACACCTTC. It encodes CASSFGVEGYTF.